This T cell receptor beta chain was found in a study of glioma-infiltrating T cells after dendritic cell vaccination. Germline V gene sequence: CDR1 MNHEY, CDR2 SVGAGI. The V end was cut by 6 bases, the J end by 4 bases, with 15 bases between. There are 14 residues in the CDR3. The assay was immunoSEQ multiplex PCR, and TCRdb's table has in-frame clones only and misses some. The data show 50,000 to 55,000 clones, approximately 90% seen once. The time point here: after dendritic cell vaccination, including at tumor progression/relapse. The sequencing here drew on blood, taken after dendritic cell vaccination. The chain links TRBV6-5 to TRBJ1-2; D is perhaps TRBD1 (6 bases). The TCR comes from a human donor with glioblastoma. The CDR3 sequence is CASSSGARGYGYTF. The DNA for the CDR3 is TGTGCCAGCAGCTCAGGGGCCCGAGGCTATGGCTACACCTTC.